Reported below is one T cell receptor beta chain. Its target is unknown. The sample belongs to a study of T cells expressing NK-cell markers. Each CDR3 protein gets one entry in TCRdb, which reprocessed the 5' RACE reads and gives no DNA. The sample has a few hundred thousand distinct CDR3 sequences. Study-wide results and limits: For a handful of donors, these clonotypes were likewise the leading ones in the CD3+CD56-NKG2C+ fraction.

Germline CDR1 and CDR2: SGHAT and FQNNGV. The CDR3 runs 15 residues. The clonotype originates from a woman between 45 and 60 years old in good health. The V and J genes are TRBV11-2 and TRBJ2-3; the TCRdb call, TRBD1, lacks DNA for checking. The source material was blood T cells: a sorted CD56 or NKG2C T cell subset, CD4+ or CD8+ T cells, or bulk PBMC T cells (not recorded which). The chain's CDR3 is CASSPRGPRTDTQYF.